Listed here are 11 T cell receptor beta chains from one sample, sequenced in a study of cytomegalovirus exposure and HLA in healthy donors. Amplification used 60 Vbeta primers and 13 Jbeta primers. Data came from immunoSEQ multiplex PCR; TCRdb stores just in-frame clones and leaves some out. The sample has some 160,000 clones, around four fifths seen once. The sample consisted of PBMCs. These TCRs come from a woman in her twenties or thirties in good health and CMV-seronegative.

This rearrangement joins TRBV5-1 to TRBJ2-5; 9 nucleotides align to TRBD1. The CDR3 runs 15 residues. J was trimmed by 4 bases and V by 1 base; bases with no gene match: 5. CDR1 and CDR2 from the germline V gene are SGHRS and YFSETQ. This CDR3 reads CASSLQGQGPETQYF. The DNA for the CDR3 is TGCGCCAGCAGCTTGCAGGGACAGGGCCCAGAGACCCAGTACTTC.

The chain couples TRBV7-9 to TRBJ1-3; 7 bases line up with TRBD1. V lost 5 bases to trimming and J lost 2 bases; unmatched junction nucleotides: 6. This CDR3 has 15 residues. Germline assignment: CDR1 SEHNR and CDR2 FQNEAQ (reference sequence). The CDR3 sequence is CASSARGIAGNTIYF. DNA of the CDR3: TGTGCCAGCAGCGCCAGGGGGATAGCTGGAAACACCATATATTTT.

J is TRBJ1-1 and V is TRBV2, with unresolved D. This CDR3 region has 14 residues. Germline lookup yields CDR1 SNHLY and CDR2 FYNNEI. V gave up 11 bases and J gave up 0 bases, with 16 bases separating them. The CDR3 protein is CARLAPEMNTEAFF. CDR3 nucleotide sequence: TGTGCCCGGTTAGCCCCAGAAATGAACACTGAAGCTTTCTTT.

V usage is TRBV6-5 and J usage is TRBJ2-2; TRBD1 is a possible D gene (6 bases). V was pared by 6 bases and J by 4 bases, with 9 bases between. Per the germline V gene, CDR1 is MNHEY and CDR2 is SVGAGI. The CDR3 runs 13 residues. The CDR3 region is CASSLGGTGELFF. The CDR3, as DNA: TGTGCCAGCAGCTTAGGGGGCACCGGGGAGCTGTTTTTT.

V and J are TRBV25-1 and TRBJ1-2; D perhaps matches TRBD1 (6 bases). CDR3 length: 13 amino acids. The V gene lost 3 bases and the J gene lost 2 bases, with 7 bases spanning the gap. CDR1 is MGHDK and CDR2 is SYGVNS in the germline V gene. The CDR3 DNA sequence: TGTGCCAGCAGTGAGGGGGCGAACTATGGCTACACCTTC. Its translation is CASSEGANYGYTF.

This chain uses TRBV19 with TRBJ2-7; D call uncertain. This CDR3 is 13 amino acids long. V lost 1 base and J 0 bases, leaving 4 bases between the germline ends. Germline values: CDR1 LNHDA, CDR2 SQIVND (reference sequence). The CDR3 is CASSIAPSYEQYF. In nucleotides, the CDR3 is TGTGCCAGTAGTATAGCTCCCTCCTACGAGCAGTACTTC.

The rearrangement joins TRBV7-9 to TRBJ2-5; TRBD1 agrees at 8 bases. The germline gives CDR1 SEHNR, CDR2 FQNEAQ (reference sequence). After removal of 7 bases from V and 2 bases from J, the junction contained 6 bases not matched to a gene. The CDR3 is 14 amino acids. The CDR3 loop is CASTRTGKQETQYF. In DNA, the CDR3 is TGTGCCAGCACCCGGACAGGGAAGCAAGAGACCCAGTACTTC. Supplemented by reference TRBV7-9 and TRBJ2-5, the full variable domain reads DTGVSQNPRHKITKRGQNVTFRCDPISEHNRLYWYRQTLGQGPEFLTYFQNEAQLEKSRLLSDRFSAERPKGSFSTLEIQRTEQGDSAMYLCASTRTGKQETQYFGPGTRLLVL.

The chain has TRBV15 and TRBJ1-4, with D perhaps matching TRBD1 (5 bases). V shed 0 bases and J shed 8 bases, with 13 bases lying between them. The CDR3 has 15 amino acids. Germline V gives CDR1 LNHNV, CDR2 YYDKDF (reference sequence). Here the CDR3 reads CATSRDRRGGEKLFF. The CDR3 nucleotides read TGTGCCACCAGCAGAGATCGGAGGGGAGGGGAAAAACTGTTTTTT.

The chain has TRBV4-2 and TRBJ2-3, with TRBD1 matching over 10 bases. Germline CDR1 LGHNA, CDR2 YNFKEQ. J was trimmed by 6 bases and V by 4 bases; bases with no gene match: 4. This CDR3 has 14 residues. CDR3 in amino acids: CASSPGQGGDTQYF. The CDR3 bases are TGTGCCAGCAGCCCTGGACAGGGGGGGGATACGCAGTATTTT.

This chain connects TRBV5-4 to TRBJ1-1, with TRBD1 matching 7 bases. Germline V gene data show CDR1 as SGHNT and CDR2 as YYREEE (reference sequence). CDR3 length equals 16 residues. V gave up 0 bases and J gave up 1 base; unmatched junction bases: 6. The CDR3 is CASSLEQGGWNTEAFF. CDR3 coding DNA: TGTGCCAGCAGCTTGGAACAAGGGGGCTGGAACACTGAAGCTTTCTTT.

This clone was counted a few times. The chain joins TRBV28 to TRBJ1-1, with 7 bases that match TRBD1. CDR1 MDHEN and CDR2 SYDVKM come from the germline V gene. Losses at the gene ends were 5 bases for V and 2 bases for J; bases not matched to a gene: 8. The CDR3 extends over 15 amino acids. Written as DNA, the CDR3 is TGTGCCAGCAGTGGGACAGCGAACTTTAACACTGAAGCTTTCTTT. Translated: CASSGTANFNTEAFF.